This T cell receptor (beta chain) was observed in a study of molecular identifiers for immune sequencing clone quantification. About the study: Replicate RNA from approximately 20,000 or 98,000 naive CD8 T cells formed five aliquots; four were sequenced.

TCRdb passed the PCR reads through MiXCR, listing each CDR3 protein once. The sample has approximately 97,000 distinct CDR3 sequences, approximately 25% seen once. With 10%, 30% or 50% of RNA, about 17,000 to 1,000,000 naive CD8 T cells were sequenced. Naive CD8 T cells were FACS-sorted by CD8+CD4-CCR7+CD45RA+ markers. CDR3 length: 16 amino acids. V lost 0 bases and J 6 bases, leaving 15 bases between the germline ends. Germline V lookup: CDR1 LNHDA, CDR2 SQIVND (reference sequence). The sequencing input was naive CD8+ T cells from blood, with Jurkat cell RNA spiked in. Noted subset: FACS-sorted CD8+CD4-CCR7+CD45RA+ naive T cells. The chain carries TRBV19 and TRBJ2-1, with a tentative D call TRBD1 (6 bases). This clonotype was obtained from a human donor in good health. Some libraries in this study had Jurkat cell RNA spiked in. The CDR3 region is CASSIEGRGKTNEQFF. In DNA form, the CDR3 reads TGTGCCAGTAGTATAGAGGGCAGGGGTAAGACCAATGAGCAGTTCTTC. The full variable domain, with the rest looked up from reference TRBV19 and TRBJ2-1, is DGGITQSPKYLFRKEGQNVTLSCEQNLNHDAMYWYRQDPGQGLRLIYYSQIVNDFQKGDIAEGYSVSREKKESFPLTVTSAQKNPTAFYLCASSIEGRGKTNEQFFGPGTRLTVL.